The 22 T cell receptor beta chains presented below share a single source sample, sequenced in a study of T cell responses to AZD1222 COVID-19 vaccine. Clones were sequenced by immunoSEQ multiplex PCR, and TCRdb holds only the in-frame ones, with some missing. The table shows fewer than 200,000 clones, with roughly nine tenths occurring only once. This material consisted of peripheral blood, taken on day 0 of AZD1222 vaccination. These TCRs come from an adult in good health.

J is TRBJ1-2 and V is TRBV19; a possible D gene is TRBD1 (6 bases). V lost 8 bases and J lost 4, with 11 bases in between. The CDR3 length is 12 residues. The germline V gene encodes CDR1 LNHDA and CDR2 SQIVND (reference sequence). CDR3 bases: TGTGCCAGTCTCAGGGGCTCCTATGGCTACACCTTC. Amino acids: CASLRGSYGYTF.

The rearrangement uses TRBV30 and TRBJ1-5, with D unresolved. Germline V gene data show CDR1 as GTSNPN and CDR2 as SVGIG (reference sequence). CDR3 length equals 14 residues. Trimming removed 3 bases at V and 3 bases at J, with 12 bases between. The CDR3: CAWRLGSSNQPQHF. The CDR3, as DNA: TGTGCCTGGAGGTTGGGGAGTTCCAATCAGCCCCAGCATTTT.

The chain recombines TRBV9 with TRBJ2-3; D perhaps matches TRBD2 (5 bases). CDR3 length: 15 amino acids. Germline loops: CDR1 SGDLS, CDR2 YYNGEE. The V and J ends lost 4 bases and 0 bases respectively, with 12 bases between them. For the CDR3, the DNA is TGTGCCAGCAGCTCTAGCCTCCAGAGCACAGATACGCAGTATTTT. It yields the protein CASSSSLQSTDTQYF.

This clone was observed a handful of times. The chain carries TRBV3-1 (or the pseudogene TRBV3-2) and TRBJ2-3; D possibly corresponds to TRBD1 (6 bases). There are 15 residues in the CDR3. Germline loops: CDR1 LGHDT, CDR2 YNNKEL (reference sequence). V was trimmed by 5 bases and J by 2 bases, leaving 14 bases between them. CDR3: CASSNRDTLTDTQYF. The CDR3 nucleotides read TGTGCCAGCAGCAACCGGGACACCCTCACAGATACGCAGTATTTT.

The gene calls are TRBV9 and TRBJ2-3; TRBD2 might be the D (6 bases). V was shortened by 0 bases and J by 3 bases, with 11 bases between the two germline ends. The CDR3 consists of 15 residues. Looked up from germline, CDR1 is SGDLS and CDR2 is YYNGEE. The CDR3: CASSVGPSGTDTQYF. CDR3 nucleotide sequence: TGTGCCAGCAGCGTAGGGCCGAGCGGGACAGATACGCAGTATTTT.

Comments on this clone: Other DNA variants within this sample encode the same CDR3. J is TRBJ1-5 and V is TRBV30; 8 bases are shared with TRBD1. CDR3 length: 13 residues. Germline loops: CDR1 GTSNPN, CDR2 SVGIG (reference sequence). The trim removed 3 bases at V and 4 bases at J, leaving 2 bases unmatched. In DNA, the CDR3 is TGTGCCTGGAGAGACAGGGGAAATCAGCCCCAGCATTTT. Protein: CAWRDRGNQPQHF.

V and J are TRBV11-1 and TRBJ2-5, with TRBD1 as a possible D gene (6 bases). Germline V gene data show CDR1 as SGHAT and CDR2 as FQDESV (reference sequence). V lost 1 base, J lost 11 bases, and 14 bases lay in between. The CDR3 is 13 residues long. The CDR3 DNA is TGTGCCAGCAGCTTAGAGCGCCCGGGACAACAGTACTTC. Protein: CASSLERPGQQYF.

V gene TRBV2 combines with J gene TRBJ2-7, with a tentative D call TRBD1 (7 bases). V was shortened by 9 bases and J by 3 bases, with 18 bases between the two germline ends. CDR1 and CDR2 from the germline V gene are SNHLY and FYNNEI. The CDR3 is 14 residues long. The CDR3 region is CASKPGQRVYEQYF. The CDR3, as DNA: TGTGCCAGTAAACCGGGACAGCGGGTCTACGAGCAGTACTTC.

The chain uses TRBV4-1 and TRBJ2-2; perhaps TRBD2 as D (6 bases). CDR1 is MGHRA and CDR2 is YSYEKL in the germline V gene. This CDR3 region has 13 residues. For the CDR3, the DNA is TGCGCTGCCTCTAGCGCCAACACCGGGGAGCTGTTTTTT. It is translated as CAASSANTGELFF.

At least ten counts were recorded for this clone. The chain has TRBV6-5 and TRBJ1-1, with D unclear. The CDR3 totals 14 residues. Germline V lookup: CDR1 MNHEY, CDR2 SVGAGI. The V and J ends lost 6 bases and 0 bases respectively, with 11 bases between them. CDR3 DNA: TGTGCCAGCAGGGGGATGAGACTGAACACTGAAGCTTTCTTT. This encodes CASRGMRLNTEAFF.

This clone has a single count. V is TRBV24-1 and J is TRBJ1-2; no clear D gene. The germline V gene has CDR1 KGHDR and CDR2 SFDVKD. The CDR3 contains 12 residues. V lost 2 bases, J lost 4 bases, and 4 bases lay in between. The CDR3 loop reads CATSDSVYGYTF. The CDR3 DNA follows: TGTGCCACCAGTGATTCCGTCTATGGCTACACCTTC.

The chain has TRBV5-1 and TRBJ1-5; unclear D gene. V lost 5 bases and J lost 5, with 11 bases in between. Germline V gene sequence: CDR1 SGHRS, CDR2 YFSETQ. This CDR3 region has 13 residues. This CDR3 reads CASSQSGYQPQHF. As DNA, the CDR3 is TGCGCCAGCAGTCAGTCGGGGTATCAGCCCCAGCATTTT.

V is TRBV5-1 and J is TRBJ2-3; 7 positions agree with TRBD2. J was trimmed by 4 bases and V by 4 bases; bases with no gene match: 9. CDR1 is SGHRS, CDR2 YFSETQ, per germline. The CDR3 sequence is 15 residues long. In DNA, the CDR3 is TGCGCCAGCAGCGCGGGAGTTAGCACGGCAGATACGCAGTATTTT. Protein: CASSAGVSTADTQYF.

The V gene is TRBV20-1, the J gene TRBJ2-1; D uncertain. The V end was cut by 4 bases, the J end by 8 bases, with 6 bases between. Germline CDR1 is DFQATT and CDR2 is SNEGSKA (reference sequence). The CDR3 has 10 amino acids. CDR3 bases: TGCAGTGCTAATTCCGATGAGCAGTTCTTC. Its translation is CSANSDEQFF.

V gene TRBV29-1 combines with J gene TRBJ2-7, with D possibly called TRBD1 or TRBD2 (6 bases each). Looked up from germline, CDR1 is SQVTM and CDR2 is ANQGSEA. V lost 4 bases and J lost 6, with 13 bases in between. This CDR3 has 12 residues. CDR3 DNA sequence: TGCAGCGTTGCTCGGGGGCCCGGCGAGCAGTACTTC. This encodes CSVARGPGEQYF.

This clone was found once. The J gene is TRBJ2-3, the V gene TRBV24-1; 10 bases are shared with TRBD2. The CDR3 spans 16 residues. Germline CDR1 reads KGHDR; CDR2 reads SFDVKD. Losses at the gene ends were 3 bases for V and 1 base for J; bases not matched to a gene: 3. The CDR3 protein is CATSDPSGSGTDTQYF. Written as DNA, the CDR3 is TGTGCCACCAGTGATCCTAGCGGGAGCGGCACAGATACGCAGTATTTT.

V and J are TRBV10-1 and TRBJ1-5; D is ambiguous. The ends were cut back, 5 bases at V and 3 bases at J, with 8 bases in the middle. Germline loops: CDR1 WNHNN, CDR2 SYGVQD (reference sequence). This CDR3 spans 13 amino acids. The CDR3 DNA sequence: TGCGCCAGCAGTTCCGGGCCCAATCAGCCCCAGCATTTT. Translated, it gives CASSSGPNQPQHF.

This chain connects TRBV5-1 to TRBJ2-3; 9 bases match TRBD1. The CDR3 runs 16 residues. The junction had 11 bases not matched to a gene; V was cut back by 7 bases and J by 2 bases. The germline V gene has CDR1 SGHRS and CDR2 YFSETQ. In nucleotides, the CDR3 is TGCGCCAGCTCCTCTAGGACAGGGGCGTACACAGATACGCAGTATTTT. Its translation is CASSSRTGAYTDTQYF.

The gene calls are TRBV27 and TRBJ1-4, with D perhaps matching TRBD1 (5 bases). The V end lost 4 bases, the J end lost 3 bases, and 12 bases lay between the germline ends. Germline V lookup: CDR1 MNHEY, CDR2 SMNVEV (reference sequence). This CDR3 spans 15 amino acids. CDR3 amino acids: CASSSRDGPNEKLFF. The CDR3 DNA reads TGTGCCAGCAGTTCTCGGGACGGACCTAATGAAAAACTGTTTTTT.

The genes are TRBV3-1 (or the pseudogene TRBV3-2) and TRBJ2-5, with 15 bases lining up with TRBD2. Trimming at V came to 4 bases and at J to 4 bases, leaving 13 bases not matched to a gene. Germline V gene lookup returns CDR1 LGHDT and CDR2 YNNKEL (reference sequence). This CDR3 is built from 19 residues. The CDR3 sequence: CASSRRPGLAGGRRETQYF. Here the CDR3 DNA reads TGTGCCAGCAGCCGGAGACCGGGACTAGCGGGAGGTAGGAGAGAGACCCAGTACTTC.

The genes are TRBV6-5 and TRBJ1-5; D call uncertain. The germline V and J ends were trimmed by 7 bases and 6 bases, with 19 bases remaining between them. This CDR3 contains 15 residues. In germline, CDR1 is MNHEY, CDR2 SVGAGI. CDR3 nucleotides: TGTGCCAGCACCCCCTTAGGTACTACCGGTCAGCCCCAGCATTTT. This encodes CASTPLGTTGQPQHF.

The genes are TRBV13 and TRBJ1-1, with TRBD1 identical over 7 bases. CDR1 PRHDT and CDR2 FYEKMQ come from the germline V gene (reference sequence). V shed 0 bases, J shed 0 bases, and the junction held 4 bases outside the gene matches. This CDR3 is built from 16 residues. CDR3 in DNA: TGTGCCAGCAGCTTAGGTAGGGGGCGCATGAACACTGAAGCTTTCTTT. It translates to CASSLGRGRMNTEAFF.